The present entry profiles one TCR beta chain with its context. During active infection, Seattle patients enrolled and were then monitored through disease. These data are taken from a study of blood T cell repertoires in COVID-19. In the study's own analysis: Estimates of nucleated cell counts were drawn from the amplification of reference gene primers. Sequenced by immunoSEQ multiplex PCR; TCRdb stores in-frame clones only, minus some. The DNA was the basis for D and trimming; V, J and clone size are from that table. Among around 290,000 clones listed, roughly nine tenths were seen once. Trimming took off 4 bases at V and 4 bases at J, with 20 bases between the two ends. CDR1 is MDHEN and CDR2 is SYDVKM in the germline V gene. This CDR3 has 17 residues.

The chain is built from TRBV28 and TRBJ2-1, with a possible D match to TRBD2 (6 bases). The sequence was obtained from a woman under 40 with COVID-19, enrolled during active disease. Sample: peripheral blood. In DNA, the CDR3 is TGTGCCAGCAGTTCCCCCCTCGGGACTTCCGGATACAATGAGCAGTTCTTC. This codes for CASSSPLGTSGYNEQFF.